This T cell receptor beta chain is from a study of blood T cell repertoires in COVID-19 (dated by TCRdb to about 2020). In the study overall: The collaborator samples originated in the United States, Italy and Spain and spanned the acute and convalescent phases of COVID-19. The prospective study material was composed of cDNA or gDNA derived from T cells, B-cell-depleted T cells, or PBMCs. Subjects who had been exposed to COVID-19, were actively infected with it, or had recovered from it provided the deeply sampled blood TCRbeta repertoires that made up the dataset. The repertoires were made available in a free public database intended to serve as a resource for research on the immune response to SARS-CoV-2. Samples were obtained from the ongoing ImmuneRACE study (first 160 participants) and from over a thousand subjects provided by 6 global collaborators. Nearly every sample came with metadata listing a de-identified subject ID, COVID-19 status, age in years and sex. Where HLA class I and class II types were available, the types were taken from metadata supplied by the sample provider, not from assay-based typing.

Comment on this clone: The clone's antigen remains unknown. One base away there is no much larger clone; base qualities are not given.

TCRbeta CDR3 regions were amplified from genomic DNA using the immunoSEQ Assay, a bias-controlled multiplex PCR. As for the original processing: Within the assay, amplification of reference gene primers was used to estimate how many nucleated cells each sample contained. Sequence reads were collapsed and filtered to measure the absolute abundance of every unique TCRbeta CDR3 rearrangement. Productive Simpson clonality was computed per sample as the square root of Simpson's diversity index over productive rearrangements. The table comes from immuneACCESS by way of TCRdb, which keeps in-frame sequences with V and J called. Part of the clones is missing from these tables; in studies checked, under half for an unresolved V gene and the rest for unknown reasons. Clone size and V and J calls were adopted from that table, with D and trimming inferred from the DNA. This sample has 280,000 or so clones in its table, and nearly 90% of those were observed once. Roughly 1.6% of the sample is in the top ten clones.

Participants in the prospective study were enrolled through a virtual design, were aged about 18 to 90 years, and lived in about 25 United States geographic areas. In the prospective study, cohorts were assigned on the basis of participant-reported clinical history obtained from a screening survey and a study questionnaire. Mobile phlebotomists in the prospective study collected whole blood, serum and a nasopharyngeal or oropharyngeal swab from every participant. Additional blood draws and questionnaires over an approximately two-month period could optionally be provided by prospective study participants. Blood samples from the prospective study were shipped frozen or at room temperature prior to DNA extraction. Summary of the overall study and its limitations: The amount of clinical and demographic metadata varied by source and participant and was provided uncurated.

The sequenced material came from PBMCs or T cells enriched from blood (not recorded which). The clonotype originates from a woman aged 18-30 years with acute COVID-19.

At the DNA level, the sequence is TGTGCCAGCAGTACGCTAGGGGCGCGGGGCTACACCTTC. It translates as CASSTLGARGYTF. The rearrangement joined TRBV27 to TRBJ1-2; perhaps TRBD1 is the D gene, with 5 bases matching. Via the germline V gene (reference sequence), CDR1 is MNHEY and CDR2 SMNVEV. Relative to germline, V is 5 bases shorter and J is 8 bases shorter, with 15 bases between their ends. Taken from cysteine to phenylalanine, the CDR3 has 13 residues. Left in the record is the CDR3 DNA by itself, 39 bases read in frame from the first base.